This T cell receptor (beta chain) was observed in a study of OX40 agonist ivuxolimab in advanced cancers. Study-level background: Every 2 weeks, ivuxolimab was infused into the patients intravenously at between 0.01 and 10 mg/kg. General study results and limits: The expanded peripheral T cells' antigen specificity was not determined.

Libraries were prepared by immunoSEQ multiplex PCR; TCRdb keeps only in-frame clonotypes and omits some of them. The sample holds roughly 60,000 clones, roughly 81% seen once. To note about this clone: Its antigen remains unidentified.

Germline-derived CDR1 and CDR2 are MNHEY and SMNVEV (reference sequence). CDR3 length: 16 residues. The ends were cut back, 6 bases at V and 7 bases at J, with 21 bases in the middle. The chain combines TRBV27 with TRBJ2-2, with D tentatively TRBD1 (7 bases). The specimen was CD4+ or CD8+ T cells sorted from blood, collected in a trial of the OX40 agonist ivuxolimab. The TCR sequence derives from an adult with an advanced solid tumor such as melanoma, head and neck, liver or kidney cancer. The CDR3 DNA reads TGTGCCAGCAGGTTAGGGGGGACAGTGGACTTCGGGGAGCTGTTTTTT. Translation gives CASRLGGTVDFGELFF.